These 3 T cell receptor beta chains were all obtained from the same sample, sequenced in a study of early T cells in non-severe SARS-CoV-2 infection. TCRdb itself ran the 5' RACE reads through MiXCR, one entry per CDR3 protein. Of approximately 70,000 distinct CDR3 sequences listed, approximately 10% were seen once; the top ten hold roughly 5.7%. The material was whole blood, obtained at baseline. The receptor set was obtained from an adult who was a healthcare worker with PCR-confirmed SARS-CoV-2 infection or an uninfected control (not recorded which).

The rearrangement links TRBV7-2 to TRBJ1-5; 8 bases fit TRBD1. The CDR3 runs 19 residues. Germline V CDR1 and CDR2: SGHTA, FQGNSA. The V segment lost 5 bases and the J segment 2 bases; nucleotides outside the gene matches: 17. As DNA, the CDR3 is TGTGCCAGCAGCCCGGACAGGGTCGGACTCGTTAAGGGCAATCAGCCCCAGCATTTT. Translating it yields CASSPDRVGLVKGNQPQHF.

The chain links TRBV5-1 to TRBJ1-1, with D possibly TRBD1 on 5 matching bases. The CDR3 runs 14 residues. Germline CDR1 reads SGHRS; CDR2 reads YFSETQ. V was clipped by 3 bases and J by 4 bases, with 13 bases between them. CDR3 coding DNA: TGCGCCAGCAGCTCCGGGACCTGGAGCACTGAAGCTTTCTTT. Its protein product is CASSSGTWSTEAFF.

This clonotype occurred many times. The V call is TRBV4-1, the J call TRBJ1-4; D is unclear. Looked up from germline, CDR1 is MGHRA and CDR2 is YSYEKL. CDR3 size: 13 residues. V was shortened by 0 bases and J by 10 bases, with 9 bases between the two germline ends. The DNA for the CDR3 is TGCGCCAGCAGCCAAGATCACTTAACAAAACTGTTTTTT. This gives the protein CASSQDHLTKLFF.